Reported below is one TCR beta chain. Its target is not known. The sample comes from a study of lymphopenia after photon versus proton radiotherapy. The protocol was immunoSEQ multiplex PCR, while the TCRdb copy is restricted to in-frame clones and leaves out a portion. The sample has 68,000 or so clones, approximately 90% seen once. Whole-study findings and limits: Only patients who died were analyzed for survival; proton advantage is unproven.

The germline V and J ends were trimmed by 1 base and 4 bases, with 14 bases remaining between them. The CDR3 sequence is 16 residues long. Germline V lookup: CDR1 MNHEY, CDR2 SMNVEV (reference sequence). The sequencing here drew on peripheral blood, taken from a patient treated with photon-based radiotherapy. V and J are TRBV27 and TRBJ1-5, with D possibly TRBD1 on 6 matching bases. The source of this sequence is an older woman with pancreatic cancer. The CDR3 region is CASSLWGHGANQPQHF. CDR3 nucleotide sequence: TGTGCCAGCAGTTTATGGGGGCACGGGGCTAATCAGCCCCAGCATTTT.